This T cell receptor (beta chain) was found in a study of spatial heterogeneity in lung cancer. For the study at large: Combinations of a unique TCR and a UMI were tallied in raw reads, and on average each appeared more than ten times.

Germline CDR1 is MNHEY and CDR2 is SVGEGT. The CDR3 runs to 16 residues. V dropped 0 bases and J dropped 3 bases, with 14 bases sitting between them. Every TCR cDNA molecule bore its own unique molecular identifier. TCRdb re-analysed the 5' RACE reads in MiXCR, keeping a single row per CDR3 protein. The sample lists under 20,000 distinct CDR3 sequences, about 20% occurring once. Stated time point: sample taken at primary tumor resection. Unsorted whole RNA samples from tumor, nontumor lung or frozen PBMC were sequenced. Study results and limitations: TCRs found ubiquitously expanded in tumor appeared in blood more at resection than at follow-up.

Concerning this clonotype: The antigen is unknown.

Here the sequenced sample was PBMCs, taken at surgery. The source of this sequence is a male donor with early-stage non-small cell lung cancer. The chain couples TRBV6-2 or TRBV6-3 to TRBJ2-5, with D possibly TRBD2 on 5 matching bases. The CDR3 nucleotides read TGTGCCAGCAGTTACTCATTGAACGGGGTGGAAGAGACCCAGTACTTC. The encoded protein is CASSYSLNGVEETQYF.